This T cell receptor beta chain was profiled in a study of Ad26.COV2.S vaccination and SARS-CoV-2 variants. Regarding the study as a whole: In vaccinated individuals, spike-specific CD8+ and CD4+ T cell responses reportedly displayed substantial breadth. People given the vaccine had a wider spike-specific TCR breadth than placebo recipients did.

Trimming pared 6 bases from V and 8 bases from J, leaving 19 bases between. Germline CDR1 reads LGHDT; CDR2 reads YNNKEL (reference sequence). The CDR3 spans 14 residues. Note on this clone: Its target is not known.

TCRdb's copy holds only in-frame clones and misses some; the assay was immunoSEQ multiplex PCR. The profile shows 350,000 to 450,000 clones, under 95% of them singletons. This clonotype originated in a human donor who had recovered from COVID-19. The chain joins TRBV3-1 (or the pseudogene TRBV3-2) to TRBJ1-2; TRBD1 might be the D (6 bases). The specimen comprised peripheral blood, sampled after recovery from COVID-19. CDR3 residues: CASSPVTGQGGYTF. In DNA form, the CDR3 reads TGTGCCAGCAGTCCCGTGACAGGCCAGGGCGGCTACACCTTC.